The TCR beta chain described here comes from a study of OX40 agonist ivuxolimab in advanced cancers. Looking at the study overall: Patients receiving dose escalation had hepatocellular carcinoma, melanoma, renal cell or head and neck cancer. Findings and caveats of the study: The work left the antigen specificity of expanded peripheral T cells undetermined. At 0.1 to 3.0 mg/kg and by week 6, CD4+ and CD8+ T cells in the blood had expanded clonally. Compared with others, partial responders at 0.1-3.0 mg/kg displayed clonal expansion among the lowest.

Germline CDR1 LNHDA, CDR2 SQIVND (reference sequence). CDR3 size: 14 residues. Losses at the gene ends were 6 bases for V and 6 bases for J; bases not matched to a gene: 4. Using immunoSEQ multiplex PCR, the repertoire was profiled, and TCRdb retains in-frame clones only, with some absent. The data contain 50,000 to 60,000 clones, around 86% of them singletons. This clone was counted once. What it recognizes is unknown. This clonotype was sampled from an adult with an advanced solid tumor such as melanoma, head and neck, liver or kidney cancer. This chain connects TRBV19 to TRBJ2-1; 11 positions agree with TRBD2. Sequencing used CD4+ or CD8+ T cells sorted from blood, obtained in a trial of the OX40 agonist ivuxolimab. CDR3 in amino acids: CASRLAGGGNEQFF. The CDR3, as DNA: TGTGCCAGTAGGTTAGCGGGAGGGGGCAATGAGCAGTTCTTC.